One and the same sample provided the 23 T cell receptor beta chains below, sequenced in a study of immune reconstitution after stem cell transplant in scleroderma. One entry per CDR3 protein, called by TCRdb with MiXCR from the RT-PCR reads. The repertoire holds around 2,000 distinct CDR3 sequences, with more than 15% as singletons. Sampling was done before or after autologous hematopoietic stem cell transplantation (not recorded which). The receptors here all came from a female donor with systemic sclerosis.

The chain couples TRBV20-1 to TRBJ2-4; TRBD2 matches at 9 bases. V was clipped by 6 bases and J by 6 bases; unmatched bases: 12. CDR1 is DFQATT and CDR2 is SNEGSKA in the germline V gene (reference sequence). CDR3 length: 15 residues. CDR3 sequence (DNA): TGCAGTGCCTTCGGCGGGAGGGCCGCTAGAAACATTCAGTACTTC. Protein: CSAFGGRAARNIQYF.

With regard to this clonotype: This may stem from a read error, because a much larger clone lies one nucleotide away. The chain employs TRBV11-2 and TRBJ2-7, with D perhaps TRBD2 (5 bases). The CDR3 is made up of 16 amino acids. V was shortened by 1 base and J by 4 bases, with 17 bases between the two germline ends. Germline CDR1 and CDR2: SGHAT and FQNNGV. CDR3 sequence reads: CASSLGLGVLLYEQYF. CDR3 DNA: TGTGCCAGCAGCTTAGGGCTGGGAGTTCTCCTTTACGAGCAGTACTTC. Supplemented by reference TRBV11-2 and TRBJ2-7, the full variable domain reads EAGVAQSPRYKIIEKRQSVAFWCNPISGHATLYWYQQILGQGPKLLIQFQNNGVVDDSQLPKDRFSAERLKGVDSTLKIQPAKLEDSAVYLCASSLGLGVLLYEQYFGPGTRLTVT.

This clonotype was seen a few times. The V call is TRBV7-8, the J call TRBJ2-5, with TRBD1 identical over 10 bases. This CDR3 contains 15 residues. V gave up 5 bases and J gave up 1 base; unmatched junction bases: 4. Germline CDR1 reads SGHVS; CDR2 reads FQNEAQ. CDR3 sequence reads: CASSTRDRGQETQYF. The CDR3 bases are TGTGCCAGCAGCACCCGGGACAGGGGCCAAGAGACCCAGTACTTC. Supplemented by reference TRBV7-8 and TRBJ2-5, the full variable domain reads GAGVSQSPRYKVAKRGQDVALRCDPISGHVSLFWYQQALGQGPEFLTYFQNEAQLDKSGLPSDRFFAERPEGSVSTLKIQRTQQEDSAVYLCASSTRDRGQETQYFGPGTRLLVL.

This clonotype ranks as large. This chain connects TRBV6-2 or TRBV6-3 to TRBJ2-3; D is perhaps TRBD1 or TRBD2 (5 bases each). V was shortened by 0 bases and J by 0 bases, with 10 bases between the two germline ends. Germline V gene sequence: CDR1 MNHEY, CDR2 SVGEGT. The CDR3 runs 16 residues. The chain's CDR3 is CASSYSRGGSTDTQYF. CDR3 nucleotides: TGTGCCAGCAGTTACTCACGGGGCGGTAGCACAGATACGCAGTATTTT.

Within the sample, this clonotype is large. V usage is TRBV5-1 and J usage is TRBJ2-1, with D hard to call. The CDR3 runs 13 residues. V shed 5 bases and J shed 3 bases, with 9 bases lying between them. The germline V gene encodes CDR1 SGHRS and CDR2 YFSETQ. CDR3 bases: TGCGCCAGCAGACCCGCCCTCTACAATGAGCAGTTCTTC. This codes for CASRPALYNEQFF.

This clonotype is deemed large (0.1 to 1%). This rearrangement joins TRBV11-2 to TRBJ2-7; D is uncertain. There are 12 residues in the CDR3. V was clipped by 1 base and J by 4 bases, with 5 bases between them. Germline CDR1 reads SGHAT; CDR2 reads FQNNGV. CDR3 DNA: TGTGCCAGCAGCTTAGGGGCTTACGAGCAGTACTTC. The encoded protein is CASSLGAYEQYF.

This clonotype was picked up a small number of times. J is TRBJ1-4 and V is TRBV30; D gene unclear. CDR3 length: 15 residues. Trimming removed 1 base from V and 0 bases from J, with 9 bases in between. Germline V gene lookup returns CDR1 GTSNPN and CDR2 SVGIG (reference sequence). The CDR3: CAWSATETTNEKLFF. CDR3 nucleotide sequence: TGTGCCTGGAGTGCGACGGAGACAACTAATGAAAAACTGTTTTTT. The full variable domain, completed using reference TRBV30 and TRBJ1-4, is SQTIHQWPATLVQPVGSPLSLECTVEGTSNPNLYWYRQAAGRGLQLLFYSVGIGQISSEVPQNLSASRPQDRQFILSSKKLLLSDSGFYLCAWSATETTNEKLFFGSGTQLSVL.

This clonotype was recorded a few times. V gene TRBV30 combines with J gene TRBJ1-6; D might be TRBD1 (6 bases). The V end was cut by 5 bases, the J end by 9 bases, with 14 bases between. This CDR3 spans 13 amino acids. The germline V gene has CDR1 GTSNPN and CDR2 SVGIG (reference sequence). The CDR3 bases are TGTGCCTGGGCACAGGGAGGAGGTTCACCCCTCCACTTT. Its protein is CAWAQGGGSPLHF.

The CDR3 DNA reads TGCGCCAGCAGCTTGGGCGGAAACTCCTACAATGAGCAGTTCTTC. Translating it yields CASSLGGNSYNEQFF. The rearrangement uses TRBV5-1 and TRBJ2-1; no clear D. The CDR3 covers 15 residues. V was shortened by 0 bases and J by 0 bases, with 7 bases between the two germline ends. Germline assignment: CDR1 SGHRS and CDR2 YFSETQ.

This clonotype occurred once. V gene TRBV6-1 combines with J gene TRBJ1-1; no clear D. V was cut by 8 bases and J by 0 bases, with 13 bases left in between. The germline V gene encodes CDR1 MNHNS and CDR2 SASEGT. CDR3 length: 14 amino acids. The CDR3 DNA sequence: TGTGCCAGCTCCCGCCCGGCGGTGAACACTGAAGCTTTCTTT. Residues: CASSRPAVNTEAFF.

This clonotype was counted between two and nine times. This rearrangement joins TRBV7-3 to TRBJ1-1, with D possibly matching TRBD1 (5 bases). Germline CDR1 SGHTA, CDR2 FQGTGA. V lost 6 bases to trimming and J lost 1 base, with 9 bases between them. The CDR3 loop spans 13 amino acids. CDR3 nucleotide sequence: TGTGCCAGCAGAGGGGACCGGAACACTGAAGCTTTCTTT. Protein sequence: CASRGDRNTEAFF.

The chain uses TRBV12-3 or TRBV12-4 and TRBJ1-2, with 7 bases identical to TRBD1. J lost 8 bases, V lost 5 bases, and 8 bases had no gene match. The CDR3 is 13 amino acids. Written as DNA, the CDR3 is TGTGCCAGCAGTCAGGGGGGCGCAAAAGGCTACACCTTC. The encoded protein is CASSQGGAKGYTF.

The CDR3 sequence: CASRADRSEQFF. The CDR3 region has the DNA TGTGCCAGCCGGGCTGACAGGAGCGAGCAGTTCTTC. V is TRBV7-9 and J is TRBJ2-1, with D tentatively TRBD1 (6 bases). V was cut by 8 bases and J by 10 bases, with 15 bases left in between. Germline lookup yields CDR1 SEHNR and CDR2 FQNEAQ (reference sequence). The CDR3 is made up of 12 amino acids. Complete variable domain (other parts from reference TRBV7-9 and TRBJ2-1): DTGVSQNPRHKITKRGQNVTFRCDPISEHNRLYWYRQTLGQGPEFLTYFQNEAQLEKSRLLSDRFSAERPKGSFSTLEIQRTEQGDSAMYLCASRADRSEQFFGPGTRLTVL.

The rearrangement uses TRBV4-1 and TRBJ1-1, with D possibly TRBD1 on 6 matching bases. CDR3 size: 14 residues. The germline V gene encodes CDR1 MGHRA and CDR2 YSYEKL. Trimming stripped 4 bases from V and 1 base from J, with 10 bases between. CDR3 region: CASSRPGQNTEAFF. As DNA, the CDR3 is TGCGCCAGCAGCCGACCGGGACAGAACACTGAAGCTTTCTTT.

The chain links TRBV21-1 to TRBJ2-7; no check of the table's D call, TRBD1, against the DNA was made. TRBV21-1 is a recognized pseudogene. The CDR3 spans 15 residues. The CDR3 DNA reads TGTGCCAGCAGCAAAGTCGGGGAGAGGGGGGACGAGCAGTACTTC. Translating gives CASSKVGERGDEQYF.

This clonotype qualifies as medium-sized. The rearrangement joins TRBV20-1 to TRBJ1-5; 8 bases are a match to TRBD1. Losses at the gene ends were 1 base for V and 0 bases for J; bases not matched to a gene: 11. The CDR3 runs 18 residues. Germline CDR1 DFQATT, CDR2 SNEGSKA (reference sequence). CDR3 region: CSARGVGTGAYSNQPQHF. For the CDR3, the DNA is TGCAGTGCTAGAGGGGTGGGGACAGGAGCTTATAGCAATCAGCCCCAGCATTTT.

The V call is TRBV7-2, the J call TRBJ2-1; 7 nucleotides agree with TRBD2. The junction had 9 bases not matched to a gene; V was cut back by 5 bases and J by 2 bases. Germline CDR1 reads SGHTA; CDR2 reads FQGNSA. The CDR3 covers 16 residues. The CDR3: CASSPASGATYNEQFF. The CDR3 DNA reads as TGTGCCAGCAGCCCCGCTAGCGGAGCGACCTACAATGAGCAGTTCTTC.

The J gene is TRBJ1-1, the V gene TRBV20-1; 8 bases align to TRBD1. V shed 5 bases, J shed 3 bases, and the junction held 14 bases outside the gene matches. There are 16 residues in the CDR3. The germline CDR1 and CDR2 sequences are DFQATT and SNEGSKA (reference sequence). CDR3: CSAPDREGWYDTEAFF. CDR3 coding DNA: TGCAGTGCTCCGGACAGGGAGGGATGGTATGACACTGAAGCTTTCTTT.

The genes are TRBV6-2 or TRBV6-3 and TRBJ2-1, with 11 positions matching TRBD2. Trimming at V came to 5 bases and at J to 5 bases, leaving 5 bases not matched to a gene. Germline V CDR1 and CDR2: MNHEY, SVGEGT. The CDR3 covers 15 residues. The CDR3: CASSPTSGANNEQFF. DNA for the CDR3: TGTGCCAGCAGTCCGACTAGCGGGGCCAACAATGAGCAGTTCTTC.

The V call is TRBV7-3, the J call TRBJ1-5; tentatively, D is TRBD1 (5 bases). V lost 4 bases to trimming and J lost 2 bases, with 15 bases between them. CDR1 and CDR2 from the germline V gene are SGHTA and FQGTGA. There are 16 residues in the CDR3. The DNA of the CDR3 is TGTGCCAGCAGCTCTAGGGGAGAGAGTGGCAATCAGCCCCAGCATTTT. Its translation is CASSSRGESGNQPQHF.

This clonotype is medium-sized by share. V and J are TRBV15 and TRBJ1-4; 7 positions match TRBD1. The CDR3 covers 14 residues. V lost 2 bases to trimming and J lost 6 bases; unmatched junction nucleotides: 3. The germline V gene has CDR1 LNHNV and CDR2 YYDKDF (reference sequence). The CDR3 DNA sequence: TGTGCCACCAGCAGACGCAGGGGGGATGAAAAACTGTTTTTT. It codes for CATSRRRGDEKLFF.

The chain is built from TRBV7-2 and TRBJ1-4, with TRBD1 identical over 8 bases. Germline V lookup: CDR1 SGHTA, CDR2 FQGNSA. This CDR3 contains 15 residues. V lost 5 bases to trimming and J lost 6 bases; unmatched junction nucleotides: 8. CDR3 in amino acids: CASSLTGGNYEKLFF. The CDR3 DNA reads TGTGCCAGCAGCCTCACAGGGGGGAATTATGAAAAACTGTTTTTT. Variable domain in full (rest from reference TRBV7-2 and TRBJ1-4): GAGVSQSPSNKVTEKGKDVELRCDPISGHTALYWYRQSLGQGLEFLIYFQGNSAPDKSGLPSDRFSAERTGGSVSTLTIQRTQQEDSAVYLCASSLTGGNYEKLFFGSGTQLSVL.

This clonotype qualifies as large. The chain is built from TRBV7-2 and TRBJ2-3; 7 positions agree with TRBD2. Per the germline V gene, CDR1 is SGHTA and CDR2 is FQGNSA. The CDR3 contains 13 residues. Losses at the gene ends were 4 bases for V and 10 bases for J; bases not matched to a gene: 8. The CDR3 sequence: CASSWGEGEPQYF. The CDR3 nucleotides read TGTGCCAGCAGCTGGGGGGAGGGTGAGCCGCAGTATTTT.